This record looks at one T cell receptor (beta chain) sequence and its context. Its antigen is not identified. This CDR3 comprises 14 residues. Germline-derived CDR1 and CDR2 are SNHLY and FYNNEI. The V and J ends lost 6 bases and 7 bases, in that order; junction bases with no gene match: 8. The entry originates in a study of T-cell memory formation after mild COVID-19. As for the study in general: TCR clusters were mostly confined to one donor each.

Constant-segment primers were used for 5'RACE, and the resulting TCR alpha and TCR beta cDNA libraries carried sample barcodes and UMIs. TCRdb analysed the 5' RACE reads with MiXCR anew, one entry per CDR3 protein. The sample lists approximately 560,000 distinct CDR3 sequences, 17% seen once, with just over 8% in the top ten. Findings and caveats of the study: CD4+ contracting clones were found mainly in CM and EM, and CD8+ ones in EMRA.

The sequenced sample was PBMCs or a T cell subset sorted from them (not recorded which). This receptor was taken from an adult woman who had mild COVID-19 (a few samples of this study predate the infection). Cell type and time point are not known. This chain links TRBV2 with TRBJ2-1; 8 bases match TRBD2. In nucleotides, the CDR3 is TGTGCCAGCAGGGGAACACCGGGGGGGAATGAGCAGTTCTTC. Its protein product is CASRGTPGGNEQFF.